This paragraph covers one T cell receptor (beta chain) sequence. Antigen specificity is unknown. Germline trimming cut 2 bases from V and 1 base from J; bases unmatched to any gene: 11. The CDR3 spans 18 residues. Germline CDR1 SGHTA, CDR2 FQGNSA. This sample is drawn from a study of graft-versus-host responses after intestinal transplantation. Background on the study: Anti-thymocyte globulin induction, then tacrolimus and steroids for about three years, went to all recipients.

Study-wide points: Early post-transplant declines in HvG were associated with peak levels of circulating GvH clones. High graft-versus-host to host-versus-graft clonal ratios were seen in allografts of patients with graft-donor T cell macrochimerism. In recipient marrow, GvH clones were found, and some appeared first in ileum or blood.

The data were produced by immunoSEQ multiplex PCR, yet TCRdb's version contains in-frame clones alone and is incomplete. This sample has about 45,000 clones, with roughly nine tenths found just once. The genes are TRBV7-2 and TRBJ2-7, with 10 bases lining up with TRBD2. The TCR was taken from a human patient who received an intestinal transplant, so some T cells may come from the graft donor. Source: PBMCs, taken 524 days after transplant. CDR3 loop: CASSLLPSGSGRSYEQYF. CDR3 sequence (DNA): TGTGCCAGCAGCTTATTACCTAGCGGGAGTGGTAGGTCCTACGAGCAGTACTTC.